A selection of T cell receptor beta chains follows, all from one sample in a study of Ad26.COV2.S vaccination and SARS-CoV-2 variants. Libraries were prepared by immunoSEQ multiplex PCR; TCRdb keeps only in-frame clonotypes and omits some of them. The sample yields around 340,000 clones, about 89% seen once. The material sequenced was peripheral blood, taken in a trial of Ad26.COV2.S vaccine versus placebo. The origin of the receptors is a person aged 18-65 years who received the Ad26.COV2.S COVID-19 vaccine or a placebo. Both conserved end residues are part of each CDR3. A D gene is named only where the DNA matches it firmly. Rows give clone size only sometimes, using once, few, many, or a class for an expanded clone.

j_gene	abundance	v_gene	d_gene	CDR3aa	CDR3nt
TRBJ2-7	.	TRBV10-1	.	CASSSFESPLEQYF	TGCGCCAGCAGTTCGTTTGAGAGTCCCCTCGAGCAGTACTTC
TRBJ1-1	.	TRBV15	.	CATSRSRVNTEAFF	TGTGCCACCAGCAGATCCAGGGTGAACACTGAAGCTTTCTTT
TRBJ1-5	.	TRBV11-1	TRBD1	CASSIDRDQPQHF	TGTGCCAGCAGCATAGACAGGGACCAGCCCCAGCATTTT
TRBJ1-6	few	TRBV19	.	CASSIVDVQGESSPLHF	TGTGCCAGTAGTATAGTGGACGTACAGGGAGAAAGTTCACCCCTCCACTTT
TRBJ1-2	.	TRBV12-3/TRBV12-4	TRBD1	CASSFAGGGGYTF	TGTGCCAGCAGTTTTGCAGGGGGTGGCGGCTACACCTTC
TRBJ1-2	.	TRBV4-3	.	CASSTTTGVGYGYTF	TGCGCCAGCAGCACCACAACCGGGGTGGGGTATGGCTACACCTTC
TRBJ1-1	.	TRBV5-1	.	CASSLDLWSTEAFF	TGCGCCAGCAGCTTGGACCTGTGGAGCACTGAAGCTTTCTTT
TRBJ1-5	few	TRBV2	.	CASSENGLGSNQPQHF	TGTGCCAGCAGTGAAAACGGGCTGGGTAGCAATCAGCCCCAGCATTTT
TRBJ1-5	.	TRBV6-2/TRBV6-3	.	CASSYRGNQPQHF	TGTGCCAGCAGTTACAGGGGAAATCAGCCCCAGCATTTT
TRBJ1-5	.	TRBV7-2	TRBD1	CASSQDRPLNQPQHF	TGTGCCAGCAGCCAGGACAGGCCCCTCAATCAGCCCCAGCATTTT
TRBJ1-5	.	TRBV19	.	CASSIGSRGSNQPQHF	TGTGCCAGTAGTATTGGGTCCCGGGGCTCCAATCAGCCCCAGCATTTT
TRBJ1-1	.	TRBV6-5	.	CASSPINTEAFF	TGTGCCAGCAGTCCAATAAACACTGAAGCTTTCTTT
TRBJ2-5	.	TRBV7-2	TRBD2	CASSLVVSGGVETQYF	TGTGCCAGCAGCTTAGTGGTTAGCGGGGGGGTCGAGACCCAGTACTTC
TRBJ2-1	.	TRBV10-2	TRBD2	CASSEYETGSSGSTYNEQFF	TGCGCCAGCAGTGAGTACGAGACAGGGTCTAGCGGGAGCACCTACAATGAGCAGTTCTTC
TRBJ1-6	.	TRBV6-1	TRBD1	CASSVGQGAYNSPLHF	TGTGCCAGCAGTGTGGGACAGGGTGCCTATAATTCACCCCTCCACTTT
TRBJ2-7	once	TRBV5-5	TRBD2	CASSFSSGYSSYEQYF	TGTGCCAGCAGCTTCTCTAGCGGGTACAGCTCCTACGAGCAGTACTTC
TRBJ1-2	.	TRBV6-5	TRBD1	CASRRDRGAYGYTF	TGTGCCAGCAGAAGGGACAGGGGAGCCTATGGCTACACCTTC
TRBJ1-5	.	TRBV28	.	CASSLVRGNQPQHF	TGTGCCAGCAGTTTGGTCAGGGGCAATCAGCCCCAGCATTTT
TRBJ2-3	.	TRBV10-1	TRBD1	CASSEGTGGPSTDTQYF	TGCGCCAGCAGTGAGGGGACAGGGGGCCCCAGCACAGATACGCAGTATTTT
TRBJ2-1	.	TRBV12-3/TRBV12-4	TRBD2	CASSRRAGHEQFF	TGTGCCAGCAGCCGTCGAGCGGGGCATGAGCAGTTCTTC
TRBJ1-2	.	TRBV28	.	CASSSPRTVYGYTF	TGTGCCAGCAGTTCCCCCAGGACAGTTTATGGCTACACCTTC
TRBJ2-1	.	TRBV7-6	.	CASSLVGRGYNEQFF	TGTGCCAGCAGCTTAGTTGGCAGGGGATACAATGAGCAGTTCTTC
TRBJ1-1	.	TRBV11-2	.	CASKMNHMNTEAFF	TGTGCCAGTAAAATGAACCACATGAACACTGAAGCTTTCTTT
TRBJ1-1	.	TRBV6-5	.	CASRKGTSWGTEAFF	TGTGCCAGCAGGAAGGGGACCTCTTGGGGCACTGAAGCTTTCTTT
TRBJ2-7	.	TRBV11-2	.	CASSLDRGNYEQYF	TGTGCCAGCAGCTTAGACAGGGGTAACTACGAGCAGTACTTC
TRBJ2-4	.	TRBV5-6	.	CASTLPGKNIQYF	TGTGCCAGCACCTTACCCGGCAAAAACATTCAGTACTTC
TRBJ1-2	.	TRBV5-6	.	CASSAVGYGYTF	TGTGCCAGCAGCGCCGTTGGATATGGCTACACCTTC
TRBJ2-1	.	TRBV20-1	.	CSASFFRRVGNNEQFF	TGCAGTGCTAGTTTTTTTAGGCGGGTGGGGAACAATGAGCAGTTCTTC
TRBJ1-5	few	TRBV6-5	.	CASSYSQDPQHF	TGTGCCAGCAGTTACAGTCAAGACCCCCAGCATTTT